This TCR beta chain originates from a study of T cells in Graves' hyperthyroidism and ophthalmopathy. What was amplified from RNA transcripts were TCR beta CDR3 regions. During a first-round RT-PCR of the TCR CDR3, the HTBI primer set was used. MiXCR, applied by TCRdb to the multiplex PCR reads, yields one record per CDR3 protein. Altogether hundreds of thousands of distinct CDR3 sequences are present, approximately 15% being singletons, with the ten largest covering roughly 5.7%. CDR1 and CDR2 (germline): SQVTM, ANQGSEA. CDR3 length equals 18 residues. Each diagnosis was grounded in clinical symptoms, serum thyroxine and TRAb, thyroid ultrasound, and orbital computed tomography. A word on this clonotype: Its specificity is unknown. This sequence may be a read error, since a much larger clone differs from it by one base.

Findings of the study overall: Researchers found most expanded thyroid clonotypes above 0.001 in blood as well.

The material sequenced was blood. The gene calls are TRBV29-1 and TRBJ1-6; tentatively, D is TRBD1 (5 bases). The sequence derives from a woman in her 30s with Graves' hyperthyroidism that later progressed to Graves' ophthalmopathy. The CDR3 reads CSVRPRATFSSYNSPLQF. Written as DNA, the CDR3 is TGCAGCGTTAGGCCCAGGGCAACCTTCAGCTCCTATAATTCACCCCTCCAATTT.